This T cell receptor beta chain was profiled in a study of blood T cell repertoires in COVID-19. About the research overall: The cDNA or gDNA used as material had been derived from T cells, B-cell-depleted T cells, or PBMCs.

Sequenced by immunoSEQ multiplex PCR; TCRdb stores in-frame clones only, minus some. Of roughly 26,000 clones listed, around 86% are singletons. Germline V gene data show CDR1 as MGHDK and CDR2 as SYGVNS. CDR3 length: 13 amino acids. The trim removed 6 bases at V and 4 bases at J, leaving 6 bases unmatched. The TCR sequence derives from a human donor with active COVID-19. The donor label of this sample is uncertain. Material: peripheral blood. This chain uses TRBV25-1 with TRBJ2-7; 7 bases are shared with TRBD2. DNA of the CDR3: TGTGCCAGCAGCGGACTAGTCTCTTACGAGCAGTACTTC. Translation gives CASSGLVSYEQYF.